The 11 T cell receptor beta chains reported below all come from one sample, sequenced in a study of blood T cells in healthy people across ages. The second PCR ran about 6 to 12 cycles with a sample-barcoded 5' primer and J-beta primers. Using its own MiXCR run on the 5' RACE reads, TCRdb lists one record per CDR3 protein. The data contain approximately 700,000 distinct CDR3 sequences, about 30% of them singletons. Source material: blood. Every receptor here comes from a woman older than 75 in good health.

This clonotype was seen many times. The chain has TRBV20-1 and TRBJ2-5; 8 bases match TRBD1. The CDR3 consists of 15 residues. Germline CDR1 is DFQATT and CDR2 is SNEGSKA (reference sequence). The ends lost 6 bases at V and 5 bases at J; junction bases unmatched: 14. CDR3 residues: CSAERSQGVGETQYF. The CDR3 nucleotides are TGCAGTGCCGAGAGGTCACAGGGGGTAGGGGAGACCCAGTACTTC.

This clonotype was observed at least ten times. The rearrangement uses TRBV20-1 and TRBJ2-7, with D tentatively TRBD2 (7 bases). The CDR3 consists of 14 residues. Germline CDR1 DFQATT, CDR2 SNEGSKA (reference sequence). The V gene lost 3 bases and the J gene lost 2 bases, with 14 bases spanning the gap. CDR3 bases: TGCAGTGCTAGTTTGAACGGGGGGCCCTACGAGCAGTACTTC. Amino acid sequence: CSASLNGGPYEQYF.

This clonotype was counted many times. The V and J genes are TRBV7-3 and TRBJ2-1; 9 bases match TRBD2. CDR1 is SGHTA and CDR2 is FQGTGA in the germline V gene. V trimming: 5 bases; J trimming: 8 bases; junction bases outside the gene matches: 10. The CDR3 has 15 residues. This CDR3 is CASSAGGGGAYEQFF. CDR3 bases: TGTGCCAGCAGCGCGGGGGGCGGGGGGGCCTATGAGCAGTTCTTC.

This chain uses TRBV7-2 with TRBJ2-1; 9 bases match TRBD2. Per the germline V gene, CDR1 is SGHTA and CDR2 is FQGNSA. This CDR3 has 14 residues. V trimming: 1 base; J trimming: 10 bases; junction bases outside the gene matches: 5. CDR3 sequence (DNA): TGTGCCAGCAGCTTAGGACTAGCGGTTGGCGAGCAGTTCTTC. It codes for CASSLGLAVGEQFF.

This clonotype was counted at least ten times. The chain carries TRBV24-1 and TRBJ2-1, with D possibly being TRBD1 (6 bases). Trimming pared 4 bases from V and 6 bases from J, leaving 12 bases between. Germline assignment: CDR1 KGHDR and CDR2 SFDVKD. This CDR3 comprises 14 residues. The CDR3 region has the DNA TGTGCCACCAGTGAGCCAGGGGCTCTCAATGAGCAGTTCTTC. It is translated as CATSEPGALNEQFF.

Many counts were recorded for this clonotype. The CDR3 loop is CASSLARGRLRGDSYEQYF. The CDR3 DNA reads TGTGCCAGCAGCTTAGCGAGGGGCAGATTAAGGGGGGACTCCTACGAGCAGTACTTC. The chain is built from TRBV7-2 and TRBJ2-7; D might be TRBD1 or TRBD2, each matching 6 bases. Trimming removed 0 bases at V and 0 bases at J, with 21 bases between. CDR3 length equals 19 residues. Per germline, CDR1 SGHTA and CDR2 FQGNSA. The entire variable domain, with the rest obtained from reference TRBV7-2 and TRBJ2-7, is as follows: GAGVSQSPSNKVTEKGKDVELRCDPISGHTALYWYRQSLGQGLEFLIYFQGNSAPDKSGLPSDRFSAERTGGSVSTLTIQRTQQEDSAVYLCASSLARGRLRGDSYEQYFGPGTRLTVT.

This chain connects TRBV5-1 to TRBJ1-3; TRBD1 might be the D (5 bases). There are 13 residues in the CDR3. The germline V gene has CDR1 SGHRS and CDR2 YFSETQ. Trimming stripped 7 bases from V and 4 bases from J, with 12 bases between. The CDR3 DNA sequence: TGCGCCAGCTCCGAGGGGCCAGGAAACACCATATATTTT. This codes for CASSEGPGNTIYF.

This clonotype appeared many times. CDR3: CASSFNDTQYF. The CDR3 DNA is TGTGCCAGCAGCTTTAACGATACGCAGTATTTT. The chain has TRBV13 and TRBJ2-3; D is ambiguous. The CDR3 contains 11 residues. Germline V gives CDR1 PRHDT, CDR2 FYEKMQ (reference sequence). V was cut by 3 bases and J by 6 bases, with 4 bases left in between. The whole variable domain, remainder taken from reference TRBV13 and TRBJ2-3, is AAGVIQSPRHLIKEKRETATLKCYPIPRHDTVYWYQQGPGQDPQFLISFYEKMQSDKGSIPDRFSAQQFSDYHSELNMSSLELGDSALYFCASSFNDTQYFGPGTRLTVL.

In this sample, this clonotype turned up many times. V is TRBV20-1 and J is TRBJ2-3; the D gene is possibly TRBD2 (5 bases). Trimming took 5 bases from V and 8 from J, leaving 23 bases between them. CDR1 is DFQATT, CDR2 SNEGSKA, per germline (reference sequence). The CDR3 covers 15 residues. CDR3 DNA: TGCAGTGCTCCCCAATCCGCCCTAGCCGCGGTTACGCAGTATTTT. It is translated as CSAPQSALAAVTQYF.

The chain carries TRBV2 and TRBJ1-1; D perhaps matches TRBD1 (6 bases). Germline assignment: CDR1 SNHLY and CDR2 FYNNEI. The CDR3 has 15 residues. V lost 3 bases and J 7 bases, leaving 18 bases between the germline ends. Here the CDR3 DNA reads TGTGCCAGCAGTGACTTTTTGGGGGCTGCGGGTGAAGCTTTCTTT. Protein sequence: CASSDFLGAAGEAFF.

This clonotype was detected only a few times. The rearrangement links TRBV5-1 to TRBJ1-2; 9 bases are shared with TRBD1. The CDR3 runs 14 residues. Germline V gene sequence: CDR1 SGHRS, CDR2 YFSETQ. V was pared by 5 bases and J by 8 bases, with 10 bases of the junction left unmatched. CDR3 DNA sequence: TGCGCCAGCAGTTACACAGGGGGCTCTAGGGGCTACACCTTC. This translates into CASSYTGGSRGYTF.